This T cell receptor (beta chain) came from a study of early T cells in non-severe SARS-CoV-2 infection. Study-level background: The authors sequenced bulk RNA from unsorted whole blood, leaving chains unpaired.

Study outcomes and limitations: Using VDJdb, the matching emphasized anti-spike CD8 responses while missing private and CD4 specificities.

Molecules of cDNA were individually given unique molecular identifiers that were attached to them. TCRdb called the 5' RACE reads again in MiXCR, with one record for every CDR3 protein. The data contain tens of thousands of distinct CDR3 sequences, around 5.2% of them singletons. V lost 0 bases and J 2 bases, leaving 7 bases between the germline ends. CDR3 length: 13 residues. The V gene's germline CDR1 is SQVTM and CDR2 ANQGSEA. This clonotype was detected many times. Its antigen is undetermined. This TCR was recovered from an adult who was a healthcare worker with PCR-confirmed SARS-CoV-2 infection or an uninfected control (not recorded which). V and J are TRBV29-1 and TRBJ1-2; D gene ambiguous. The sequencing sample was made of whole blood. In DNA form, the CDR3 reads TGCAGCGTTGAAGAGGGCCACAACTATGGCTACACCTTC. This codes for CSVEEGHNYGYTF.